Included here is one TCR beta chain sequence, with context. This record comes from a study of blood T cell repertoires in COVID-19. Original processing notes: Nucleated cell counts were estimated from reference gene primer amplification. Repertoires were generated with immunoSEQ multiplex PCR, while TCRdb's copy carries only in-frame clones and drops some. The DNA was the basis for D and trimming; V, J and clone size are from that table. The profile shows about 81,000 clones, more than 70% of them singletons. Specimen: peripheral blood. The clonotype originates from a human donor in a cohort sampled during active COVID-19.

CDR3 in amino acids: CASSQLQGAMRYEQYF. The CDR3 DNA reads as TGTGCCAGCAGCCAACTACAGGGGGCGATGCGATACGAGCAGTACTTC. V gene TRBV5-8 combines with J gene TRBJ2-7; 9 bases are a match to TRBD1. The CDR3 loop spans 16 amino acids. The germline V gene encodes CDR1 SGHTS and CDR2 YDEGEE. The V segment lost 4 bases and the J segment 4 bases; nucleotides outside the gene matches: 12.